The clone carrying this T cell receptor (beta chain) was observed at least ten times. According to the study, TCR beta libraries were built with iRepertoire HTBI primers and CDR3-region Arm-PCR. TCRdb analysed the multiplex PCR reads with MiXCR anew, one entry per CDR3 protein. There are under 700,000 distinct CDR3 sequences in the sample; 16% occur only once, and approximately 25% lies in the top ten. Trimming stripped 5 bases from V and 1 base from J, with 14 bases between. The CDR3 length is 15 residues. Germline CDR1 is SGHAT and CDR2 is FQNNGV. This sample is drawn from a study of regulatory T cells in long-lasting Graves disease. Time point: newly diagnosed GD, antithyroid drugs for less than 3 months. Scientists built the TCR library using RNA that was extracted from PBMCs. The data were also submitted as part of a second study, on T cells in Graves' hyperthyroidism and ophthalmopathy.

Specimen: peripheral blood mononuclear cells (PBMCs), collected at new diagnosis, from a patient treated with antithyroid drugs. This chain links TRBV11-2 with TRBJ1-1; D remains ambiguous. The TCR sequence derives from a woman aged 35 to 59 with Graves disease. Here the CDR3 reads CASSPGGWANTEAFF. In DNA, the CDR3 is TGTGCCAGCAGCCCCGGAGGGTGGGCGAACACTGAAGCTTTCTTT.